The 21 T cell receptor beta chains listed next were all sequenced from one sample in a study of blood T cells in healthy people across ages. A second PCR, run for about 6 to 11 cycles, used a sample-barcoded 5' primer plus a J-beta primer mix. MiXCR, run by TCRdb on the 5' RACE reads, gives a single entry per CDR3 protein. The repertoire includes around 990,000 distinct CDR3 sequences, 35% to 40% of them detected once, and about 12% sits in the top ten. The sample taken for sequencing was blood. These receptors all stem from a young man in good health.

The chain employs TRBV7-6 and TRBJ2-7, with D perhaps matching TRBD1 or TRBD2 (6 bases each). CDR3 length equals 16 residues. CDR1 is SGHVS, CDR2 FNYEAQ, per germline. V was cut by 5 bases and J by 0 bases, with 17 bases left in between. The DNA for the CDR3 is TGTGCCAGCAGCCGGTTCGGGGGCCCTAGCTCCTACGAGCAGTACTTC. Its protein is CASSRFGGPSSYEQYF. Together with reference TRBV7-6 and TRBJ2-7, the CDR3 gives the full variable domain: GAGVSQSPRYKVTKRGQDVALRCDPISGHVSLYWYRQALGQGPEFLTYFNYEAQQDKSGLPNDRFSAERPEGSISTLTIQRTEQRDSAMYRCASSRFGGPSSYEQYFGPGTRLTVT.

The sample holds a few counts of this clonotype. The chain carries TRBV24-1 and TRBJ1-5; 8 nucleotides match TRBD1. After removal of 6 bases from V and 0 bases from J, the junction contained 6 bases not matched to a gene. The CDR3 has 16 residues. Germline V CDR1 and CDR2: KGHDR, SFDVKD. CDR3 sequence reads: CATSRQGADSNQPQHF. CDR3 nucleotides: TGTGCCACCAGTCGTCAGGGGGCGGATAGCAATCAGCCCCAGCATTTT.

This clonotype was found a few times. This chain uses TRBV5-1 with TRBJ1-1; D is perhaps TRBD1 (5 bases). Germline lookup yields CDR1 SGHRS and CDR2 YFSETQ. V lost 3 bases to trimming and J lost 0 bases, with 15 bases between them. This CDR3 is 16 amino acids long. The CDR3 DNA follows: TGCGCCAGCAGCTCCGGCCGGGACCGAATGAACACTGAAGCTTTCTTT. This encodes CASSSGRDRMNTEAFF.

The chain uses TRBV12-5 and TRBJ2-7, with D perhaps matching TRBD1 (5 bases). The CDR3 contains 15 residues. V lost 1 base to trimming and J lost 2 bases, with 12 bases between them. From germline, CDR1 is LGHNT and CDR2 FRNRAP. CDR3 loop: CASGLEPTDTYEQYF. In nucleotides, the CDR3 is TGTGCTAGTGGTTTGGAACCGACAGATACCTACGAGCAGTACTTC.

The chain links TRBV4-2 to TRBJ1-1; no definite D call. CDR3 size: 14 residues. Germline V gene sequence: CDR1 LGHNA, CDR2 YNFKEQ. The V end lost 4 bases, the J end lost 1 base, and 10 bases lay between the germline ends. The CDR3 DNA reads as TGTGCCAGCAGCCGAACCGTGGGGAACACTGAAGCTTTCTTT. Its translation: CASSRTVGNTEAFF.

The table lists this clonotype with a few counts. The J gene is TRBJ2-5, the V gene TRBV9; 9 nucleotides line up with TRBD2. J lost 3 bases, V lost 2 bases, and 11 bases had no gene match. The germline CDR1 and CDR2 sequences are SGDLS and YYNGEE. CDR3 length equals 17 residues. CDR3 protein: CASSVYGSTSGEETQYF. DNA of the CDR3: TGTGCCAGCAGCGTTTATGGTTCGACTAGCGGCGAAGAGACCCAGTACTTC.

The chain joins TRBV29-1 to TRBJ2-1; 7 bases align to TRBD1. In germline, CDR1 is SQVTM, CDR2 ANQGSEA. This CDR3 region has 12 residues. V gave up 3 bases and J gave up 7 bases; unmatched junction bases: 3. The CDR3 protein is CSVETGRNEQFF. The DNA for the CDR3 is TGCAGCGTTGAGACAGGGCGTAATGAGCAGTTCTTC.

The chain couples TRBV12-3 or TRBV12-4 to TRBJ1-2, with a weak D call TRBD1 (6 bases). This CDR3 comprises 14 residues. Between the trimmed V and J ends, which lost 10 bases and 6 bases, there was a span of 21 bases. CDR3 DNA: TGTGCCACTTATACAGGGCTTTCCTCCAATGGCTACACCTTC. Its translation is CATYTGLSSNGYTF.

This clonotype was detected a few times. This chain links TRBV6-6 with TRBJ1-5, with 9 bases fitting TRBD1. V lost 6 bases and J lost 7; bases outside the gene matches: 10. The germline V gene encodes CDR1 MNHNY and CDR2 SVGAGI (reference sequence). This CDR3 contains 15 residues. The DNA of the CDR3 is TGTGCCAGCAGGACAGGGGGGCGCAAAGAGCAGCCCCAGCATTTT. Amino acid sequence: CASRTGGRKEQPQHF.

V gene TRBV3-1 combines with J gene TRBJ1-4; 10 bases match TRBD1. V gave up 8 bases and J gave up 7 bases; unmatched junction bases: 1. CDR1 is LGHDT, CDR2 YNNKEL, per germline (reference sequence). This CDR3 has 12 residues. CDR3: CASGDRGEKLFF. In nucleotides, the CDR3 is TGTGCCAGCGGGGACAGGGGTGAAAAACTGTTTTTT.

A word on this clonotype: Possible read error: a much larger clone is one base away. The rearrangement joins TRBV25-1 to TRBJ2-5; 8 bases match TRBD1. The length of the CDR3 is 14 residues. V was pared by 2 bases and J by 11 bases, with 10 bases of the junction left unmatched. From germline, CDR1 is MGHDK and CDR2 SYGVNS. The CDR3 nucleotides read TGTGCCAGCAGTGAACCGACAGGGGTCCATGAGCAGTACTTC. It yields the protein CASSEPTGVHEQYF.

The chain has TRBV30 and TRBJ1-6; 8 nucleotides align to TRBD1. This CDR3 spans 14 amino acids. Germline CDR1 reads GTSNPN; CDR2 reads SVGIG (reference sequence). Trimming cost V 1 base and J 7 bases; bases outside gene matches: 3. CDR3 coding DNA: TGTGCCTGGAGTGGCGACAGGGGCAATTCACCCCTCCACTTT. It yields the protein CAWSGDRGNSPLHF.

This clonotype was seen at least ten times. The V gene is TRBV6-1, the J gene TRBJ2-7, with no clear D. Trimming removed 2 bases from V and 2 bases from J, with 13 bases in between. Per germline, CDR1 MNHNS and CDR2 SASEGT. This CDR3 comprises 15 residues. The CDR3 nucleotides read TGTGCCAGCAGTGAAAGGCAGTTAATAACCTACGAGCAGTACTTC. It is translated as CASSERQLITYEQYF.

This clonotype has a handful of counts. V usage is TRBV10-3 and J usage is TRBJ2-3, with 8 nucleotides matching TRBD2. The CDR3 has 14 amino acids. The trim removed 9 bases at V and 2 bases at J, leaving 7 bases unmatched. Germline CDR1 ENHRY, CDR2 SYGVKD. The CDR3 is CAIEAGANTDTQYF. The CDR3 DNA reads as TGTGCCATAGAAGCGGGGGCCAACACAGATACGCAGTATTTT.

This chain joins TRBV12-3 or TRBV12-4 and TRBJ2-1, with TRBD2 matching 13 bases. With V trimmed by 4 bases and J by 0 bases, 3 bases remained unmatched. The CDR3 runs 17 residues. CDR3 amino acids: CASSSTSGGRSYNEQFF. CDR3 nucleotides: TGTGCCAGCAGTTCGACTAGCGGGGGGCGCTCCTACAATGAGCAGTTCTTC.

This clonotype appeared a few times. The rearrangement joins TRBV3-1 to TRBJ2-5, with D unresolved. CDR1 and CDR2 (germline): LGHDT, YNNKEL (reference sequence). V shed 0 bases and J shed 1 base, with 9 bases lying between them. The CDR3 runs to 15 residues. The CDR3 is CASSQDGQLQETQYF. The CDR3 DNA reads TGTGCCAGCAGCCAAGATGGCCAACTCCAAGAGACCCAGTACTTC.

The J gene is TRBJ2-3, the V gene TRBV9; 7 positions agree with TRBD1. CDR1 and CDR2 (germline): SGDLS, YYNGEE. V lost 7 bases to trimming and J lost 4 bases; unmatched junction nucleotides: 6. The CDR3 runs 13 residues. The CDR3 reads CASERGGADTQYF. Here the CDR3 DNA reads TGTGCCAGCGAGAGAGGGGGCGCAGATACGCAGTATTTT.

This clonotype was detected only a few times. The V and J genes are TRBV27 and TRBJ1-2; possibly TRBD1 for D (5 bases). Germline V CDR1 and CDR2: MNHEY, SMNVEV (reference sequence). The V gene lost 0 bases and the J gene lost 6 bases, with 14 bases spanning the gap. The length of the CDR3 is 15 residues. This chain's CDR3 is CASSLSMAGKDGYTF. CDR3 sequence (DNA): TGTGCCAGCAGTTTATCGATGGCAGGGAAGGATGGCTACACCTTC.

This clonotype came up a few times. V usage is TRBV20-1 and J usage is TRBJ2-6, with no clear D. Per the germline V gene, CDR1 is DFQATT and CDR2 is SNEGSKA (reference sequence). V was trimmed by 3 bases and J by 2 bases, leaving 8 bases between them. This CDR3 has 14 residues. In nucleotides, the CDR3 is TGCAGTGCTAGTCTAGGGACTGGGGCCAACGTCCTGACTTTC. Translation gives CSASLGTGANVLTF.

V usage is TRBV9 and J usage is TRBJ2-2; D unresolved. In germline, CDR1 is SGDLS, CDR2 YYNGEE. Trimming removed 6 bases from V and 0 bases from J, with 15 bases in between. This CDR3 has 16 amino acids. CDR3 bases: TGTGCCAGCACCTTGGGAAACTTCGCGAACACCGGGGAGCTGTTTTTT. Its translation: CASTLGNFANTGELFF.

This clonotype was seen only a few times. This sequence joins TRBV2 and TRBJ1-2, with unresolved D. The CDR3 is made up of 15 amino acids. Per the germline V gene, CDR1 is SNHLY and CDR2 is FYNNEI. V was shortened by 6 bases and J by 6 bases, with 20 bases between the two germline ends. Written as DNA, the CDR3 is TGTGCCAGCAGCGAGGAACCCTCTATAGATGATGGCTACACCTTC. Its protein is CASSEEPSIDDGYTF.